The 2 T cell receptor beta chains below come from one sample, sequenced in a study of beta chain features in type 1 diabetes. General study points: In every one of the four CD4+ subsets, TCRB CDR3s were moderately but significantly shorter in Type 1 diabetes patients.

Expressed TCRB transcripts got sequenced, as all isolated RNA was reverse transcribed. Only in-frame clones appear in the TCRdb table, and some are missing; sequencing was by immunoSEQ multiplex PCR. The repertoire holds fewer than 200,000 clones, with 10% as singletons. No antigen has been identified for these receptors. Sequenced: central memory CD4+ T cells from blood. These receptors were collected from a man aged 25-40 years with type 1 diabetes.

This chain connects TRBV19 to TRBJ2-7; 7 nucleotides match TRBD1. The germline V gene encodes CDR1 LNHDA and CDR2 SQIVND (reference sequence). Trimming removed 5 bases from V and 3 bases from J; junction bases left unmatched: 4. This CDR3 is 13 amino acids long. This CDR3 reads CASSPDRVYEQYF. CDR3 in DNA: TGTGCCAGTAGTCCTGACAGGGTCTACGAGCAGTACTTC.

The table lists this clone with a few counts. The chain joins TRBV4-2 to TRBJ2-7; TRBD2 matches at 9 bases. The CDR3 totals 16 residues. Germline V gene lookup returns CDR1 LGHNA and CDR2 YNFKEQ. V was pared by 1 base and J by 3 bases, with 7 bases of the junction left unmatched. CDR3 DNA: TGTGCCAGCAGCCAAGCGTTTGGGACTAGCAGCTACGAGCAGTACTTC. It codes for CASSQAFGTSSYEQYF.